A selection of T cell receptor beta chains follows, all from one sample in a study of T cells in pancreatic ductal adenocarcinoma. The assay was immunoSEQ multiplex PCR, and TCRdb's table has in-frame clones only and misses some. The profile covers around 31,000 clones, with approximately 92% appearing a single time and under 2.5% taken by the ten largest. Sequencing used PBMCs. These receptors all come from a human donor with pancreatic ductal adenocarcinoma. Each CDR3 is given with its conserved first and last residue. A D gene is named only where the DNA matches it firmly. Clone size is stated in some rows and not others, as once, few, many or a class when expanded.

-	TRBJ1-2	TRBV28	-	CASSFSGDRSYGYTF	TGTGCCAGCAGTTTCTCAGGGGATCGAAGCTATGGCTACACCTTC
-	TRBJ1-3	TRBV5-1	TRBD1	CASGTDGNTIYF	TGCGCCAGCGGGACAGACGGAAACACCATATATTTT
-	TRBJ2-1	TRBV5-1	-	CASSLVPGNEQFF	TGCGCCAGCAGCTTGGTTCCCGGCAATGAGCAGTTCTTC
-	TRBJ2-1	TRBV25-1	TRBD2	CASSETGLAGAEQFF	TGTGCCAGCAGTGAAACGGGACTAGCGGGAGCTGAGCAGTTCTTC
once	TRBJ1-4	TRBV13	-	CASSFFEEKLFF	TGTGCCAGCAGCTTTTTTGAGGAAAAACTGTTTTTT
-	TRBJ2-7	TRBV27	TRBD1	CASSSPSRDRWYEQYF	TGTGCCAGCAGTTCCCCATCACGGGACAGGTGGTACGAGCAGTACTTC
-	TRBJ2-7	TRBV6-6	-	CASKTPGYEQYF	TGTGCCAGCAAGACTCCGGGGTACGAGCAGTACTTC
-	TRBJ1-2	TRBV6-6	-	CASSYRDKGGYTF	TGTGCCAGCAGTTACAGGGATAAGGGTGGCTACACCTTC
-	TRBJ2-5	TRBV4-3	-	CASSQAALAPETQYF	TGCGCCAGCAGCCAAGCGGCACTAGCTCCAGAGACCCAGTACTTC
few	TRBJ2-1	TRBV4-3	-	CASSQGGSRGYEQFF	TGCGCCAGCAGCCAAGGGGGCTCCCGAGGGTATGAGCAGTTCTTC
-	TRBJ2-1	TRBV5-4	TRBD2	CASSRAGGSSYNEQFF	TGTGCCAGCAGCCGGGCGGGGGGTAGCTCCTACAATGAGCAGTTCTTC
-	TRBJ2-7	TRBV7-2	TRBD2	CASSPDLAGVIYEQYF	TGTGCCAGCAGCCCAGACCTAGCGGGAGTTATTTACGAGCAGTACTTC
-	TRBJ2-1	TRBV5-1	TRBD2	CASSPGLAGWEQFF	TGCGCCAGCAGCCCAGGACTAGCGGGATGGGAGCAGTTCTTC
-	TRBJ1-4	TRBV18	-	CASHPPTGREKLFF	TGTGCCAGCCACCCCCCCACAGGGAGGGAAAAACTGTTTTTT